A selection of T cell receptor beta chains follows, all from one sample in a study of cytomegalovirus exposure and HLA in healthy donors. Here immunoSEQ multiplex PCR was the method, and the copy in TCRdb shows in-frame clones only, minus some. The data hold under 150,000 clones, with roughly three quarters observed a single time. The material sequenced was PBMCs. These receptors all come from a man between 18 and 35 years old in good health and CMV-seronegative. Both conserved end residues are part of each CDR3. D genes are given only for firm matches. Clone size appears in some rows only: once, few, many, or a class for an expanded clone.

DNA	CDR3	D	size	V	J
TGTGCCAGTAGTCTACAGGGTACTAATGAAAAACTGTTTTTT	CASSLQGTNEKLFF	.	few	TRBV19	TRBJ1-4
TGTGCCAGCAGCTTTTCCCCGGCTGGACGGAGGAAGGAGCAGTTCTTC	CASSFSPAGRRKEQFF	.	.	TRBV11-2	TRBJ2-1
TGCGCCAGCAGCTTGGTACAGAACTATGGCTACACCTTC	CASSLVQNYGYTF	.	.	TRBV5-1	TRBJ1-2
TGTGCCAGCAGTCCGTCCTATGGCTACACCTTC	CASSPSYGYTF	.	.	TRBV28	TRBJ1-2
TGTGCCTGGAGTGGGCACAGGACTAGCGGGAGTGAGACCCAGTACTTC	CAWSGHRTSGSETQYF	TRBD2	.	TRBV30	TRBJ2-5
TGTGCCAGCAGTTATTCCGGGACAGGCGTTGAAGCTTTCTTT	CASSYSGTGVEAFF	TRBD1	once	TRBV6-5	TRBJ1-1
TGTGCCAGCAGCCCGACAGGGTTCAATCAGCCCCAGCATTTT	CASSPTGFNQPQHF	TRBD1	.	TRBV5-8	TRBJ1-5
TGTGCCATCAGTGATCCGGGACAGAACTACGAGCAGTACTTC	CAISDPGQNYEQYF	TRBD1	.	TRBV10-3	TRBJ2-7
TGTGCCAGTAGTTCTGTTTCAGTATACAATGAGCAGTTCTTC	CASSSVSVYNEQFF	.	.	TRBV19	TRBJ2-1
TGTGCCAGCAGGGTTGGGACTAGCGGGGAGCCGATGTACGAGCAGTACTTC	CASRVGTSGEPMYEQYF	TRBD2	.	TRBV5-4	TRBJ2-7
TGCGCCAGCAGCGGTATAGCGGGGGTCCAAGAGACCCAGTACTTC	CASSGIAGVQETQYF	TRBD2	.	TRBV5-1	TRBJ2-5
TGTGCCAGCAGCTTAAGGCCACAGGGGAGTATCTATGGCTACACCTTC	CASSLRPQGSIYGYTF	TRBD1	few	TRBV7-2	TRBJ1-2
TGTGCCTGGATGCAGGGTTGGGGTATGGGGATAGCAACTAATGAAAAACTGTTTTTT	CAWMQGWGMGIATNEKLFF	.	.	TRBV30	TRBJ1-4
TGTGCCAGCAGCTCCACCGCTAGCGTTCGCACAGATACGCAGTATTTT	CASSSTASVRTDTQYF	.	.	TRBV7-2	TRBJ2-3
TGTGCCAGCAGCTTTGAAGGCAGGGCTAATGAAAAACTGTTTTTT	CASSFEGRANEKLFF	.	.	TRBV5-4	TRBJ1-4